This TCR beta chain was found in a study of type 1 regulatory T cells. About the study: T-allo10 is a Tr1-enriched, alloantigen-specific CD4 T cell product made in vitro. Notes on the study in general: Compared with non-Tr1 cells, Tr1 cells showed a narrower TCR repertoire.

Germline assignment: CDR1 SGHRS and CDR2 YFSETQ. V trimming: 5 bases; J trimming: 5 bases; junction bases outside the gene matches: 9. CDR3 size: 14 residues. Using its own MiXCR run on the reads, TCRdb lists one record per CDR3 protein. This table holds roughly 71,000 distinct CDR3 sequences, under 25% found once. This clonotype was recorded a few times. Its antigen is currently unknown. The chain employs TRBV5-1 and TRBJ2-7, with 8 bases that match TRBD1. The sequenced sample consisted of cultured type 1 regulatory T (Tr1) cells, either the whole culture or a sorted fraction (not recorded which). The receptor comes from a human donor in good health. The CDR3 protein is CASSSWTGPNEQYF. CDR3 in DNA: TGCGCCAGCAGTTCGTGGACAGGGCCCAACGAGCAGTACTTC.